This TCR beta chain is drawn from a study of cytomegalovirus exposure and HLA in healthy donors. Study-level points and caveats: According to a subsequent analysis, TCR clusters from the first cohort were inclined to appear together in the roughly 120 validation repertoires.

Of note for this clone: Its matching antigen is unknown.

Donors were drawn from the approximately 110-subject validation cohort, separate from the roughly 610-subject first cohort. Sequencing was performed with immunoSEQ multiplex PCR; in TCRdb, only in-frame clones are kept and a portion is missing. The sample lists about 360,000 clones; 80% to 90% were seen once. J lost 4 bases, V lost 2 bases, and 10 bases had no gene match. Per the germline V gene, CDR1 is MNHNS and CDR2 is SASEGT. CDR3 length: 17 residues. Source material: PBMCs. The receptor was isolated from a woman aged 18-29 years in good health and CMV-seronegative. V gene TRBV6-1 combines with J gene TRBJ2-1; 8 nucleotides match TRBD1. The DNA of the CDR3 is TGTGCCAGCAGTGAATGGGGCAGGGGGCAGGTTTACAATGAGCAGTTCTTC. Encoded protein: CASSEWGRGQVYNEQFF.